This TCR beta chain was recovered during a study of blood T cell repertoires in COVID-19. Study in general: The cDNA or gDNA used as material had been derived from T cells, B-cell-depleted T cells, or PBMCs.

In germline, CDR1 is MGHDK, CDR2 SYGVNS. This CDR3 is built from 16 residues. V dropped 5 bases and J dropped 0 bases, with 14 bases sitting between them. Original data processing: The assay estimated nucleated cells by amplifying reference gene primers. Assay: immunoSEQ multiplex PCR; the TCRdb copy retains only in-frame clones and omits some. Clonal size and the V and J genes are those of that table, whereas D and trimming came from the DNA. The repertoire holds approximately 220,000 clones, with around four fifths as singletons. The sample was peripheral blood. The clonotype was recovered from a woman aged 45-60 years with acute or convalescent COVID-19. V gene TRBV25-1 combines with J gene TRBJ1-3; D perhaps matches TRBD1 (5 bases). The CDR3 DNA reads as TGTGCCAGCAGTAGGGGCGGGGCCAGCTCTGGAAACACCATATATTTT. It translates to CASSRGGASSGNTIYF.